Following are 23 T cell receptor beta chains from one sample sequenced in a study of blood T cell repertoires in COVID-19. The table came from immunoSEQ multiplex PCR; TCRdb's copy has only in-frame clones and leaves some out. The table has 320,000 or so clones, about nine tenths seen once. Material for sequencing was PBMCs or T cells enriched from blood (not recorded which). The receptors originated from a man in his 60s who had recovered from COVID-19.

This sequence joins TRBV7-2 and TRBJ2-5; the match to TRBD2 covers 8 bases. The junction had 10 bases not matched to a gene; V was cut back by 5 bases and J by 5 bases. Germline assignment: CDR1 SGHTA and CDR2 FQGNSA. This CDR3 comprises 15 residues. The CDR3 spells CASSPWSGGAETQYF. CDR3 coding DNA: TGTGCCAGCAGCCCCTGGTCGGGGGGGGCGGAGACCCAGTACTTC.

The rearrangement joins TRBV6-6 to TRBJ2-7; a weak D match, TRBD2 (8 bases). Germline values: CDR1 MNHNY, CDR2 SVGAGI (reference sequence). Trimming took 6 bases from V and 0 from J, leaving 27 bases between them. This CDR3 comprises 19 residues. CDR3 nucleotides: TGTGCCAGCAGCTCCCGGGGGGGACAGCCAGAAAGGAGCTCCTACGAGCAGTACTTC. Its translation: CASSSRGGQPERSSYEQYF.

The CDR3: CASRSSTEAFF. The CDR3 nucleotides read TGTGCCAGCAGGTCGTCCACTGAAGCTTTCTTT. The rearrangement joins TRBV11-2 to TRBJ1-1; D gene ambiguous. Per the germline V gene, CDR1 is SGHAT and CDR2 is FQNNGV. The germline V and J ends were trimmed by 6 bases and 4 bases, with 6 bases remaining between them. This CDR3 has 11 amino acids.

This chain joins TRBV7-2 and TRBJ2-2; 9 bases fit TRBD1. V lost 4 bases, J lost 0 bases, and 3 bases stayed unmatched. This CDR3 has 16 amino acids. The germline gives CDR1 SGHTA, CDR2 FQGNSA. The CDR3 loop reads CASSYTGGANTGELFF. The CDR3 DNA is TGTGCCAGCAGCTATACAGGGGGCGCGAACACCGGGGAGCTGTTTTTT.

The CDR3 sequence: CASSSSGTSGYNEQFF. DNA of the CDR3: TGTGCCAGCAGTTCCTCCGGGACTAGCGGTTACAATGAGCAGTTCTTC. The V gene is TRBV6-2 or TRBV6-3, the J gene TRBJ2-1; 11 positions agree with TRBD2. Trimming cost V 4 bases and J 4 bases; bases outside gene matches: 6. This CDR3 has 16 amino acids. CDR1 is MNHEY, CDR2 SVGEGT, per germline.

The chain carries TRBV7-9 and TRBJ2-3; D is unresolved. Deletions cut 5 bases from V and 2 bases from J, with 14 bases between. Germline values: CDR1 SEHNR, CDR2 FQNEAQ (reference sequence). There are 15 residues in the CDR3. CDR3 residues: CASSPIGYPTDTQYF. The CDR3 bases are TGTGCCAGCAGCCCGATCGGGTACCCCACAGATACGCAGTATTTT.

V and J are TRBV19 and TRBJ2-2; 14 bases are shared with TRBD2. CDR3 size: 16 residues. Germline CDR1 is LNHDA and CDR2 is SQIVND (reference sequence). Losses at the gene ends were 6 bases for V and 4 bases for J; bases not matched to a gene: 4. CDR3 DNA: TGTGCCAGTAGGGGGACTAGCGGGAGTTCCACCGGGGAGCTGTTTTTT. It is translated as CASRGTSGSSTGELFF.

The CDR3: CASSPLRGQQAFF. For the CDR3, the DNA is TGTGCCAGCAGCCCCCTACGAGGACAGCAGGCTTTCTTT. The rearrangement links TRBV5-6 to TRBJ1-1; maybe TRBD1 (6 bases). The length of the CDR3 is 13 residues. Germline V gene sequence: CDR1 SGHDT, CDR2 YYEEEE. V was clipped by 4 bases and J by 11 bases, with 18 bases between them.

This clone occurred once. The gene calls are TRBV28 and TRBJ2-2; 9 bases fit TRBD1. Germline loops: CDR1 MDHEN, CDR2 SYDVKM. After removal of 3 bases from V and 6 bases from J, the junction contained 5 bases not matched to a gene. CDR3 size: 15 residues. CDR3 protein: CASSFRRQGAGELFF. CDR3 sequence (DNA): TGTGCCAGCAGTTTTAGGAGACAGGGGGCCGGGGAGCTGTTTTTT. Using reference TRBV28 and TRBJ2-2 for the parts outside the CDR3, the full variable domain is DVKVTQSSRYLVKRTGEKVFLECVQDMDHENMFWYRQDPGLGLRLIYFSYDVKMKEKGDIPEGYSVSREKKERFSLILESASTNQTSMYLCASSFRRQGAGELFFGEGSRLTVL.

CDR3: CASSLGGDNEKLFF. The CDR3 coding sequence is TGTGCCAGCAGCTTAGGGGGAGATAATGAAAAACTGTTTTTT. The V call is TRBV7-9, the J call TRBJ1-4; no definite D call. From germline, CDR1 is SEHNR and CDR2 FQNEAQ (reference sequence). The CDR3 is 14 amino acids. Between the trimmed V and J ends, which lost 1 base and 4 bases, there was a span of 7 bases. The full variable domain, completed using reference TRBV7-9 and TRBJ1-4, is DTGVSQNPRHKITKRGQNVTFRCDPISEHNRLYWYRQTLGQGPEFLTYFQNEAQLEKSRLLSDRFSAERPKGSFSTLEIQRTEQGDSAMYLCASSLGGDNEKLFFGSGTQLSVL.

The chain joins TRBV6-5 to TRBJ2-1; 8 bases are shared with TRBD1. CDR1 and CDR2 (germline): MNHEY, SVGAGI. The V and J ends lost 0 bases and 8 bases, in that order; junction bases with no gene match: 6. The CDR3 is made up of 15 amino acids. CDR3 nucleotides: TGTGCCAGCAGTTACTCGCAGGGGGCAGAGGATGAGCAGTTCTTC. It codes for CASSYSQGAEDEQFF.

The J gene is TRBJ2-1, the V gene TRBV3-1 (or the pseudogene TRBV3-2); 10 bases line up with TRBD2. CDR1 is LGHDT, CDR2 YNNKEL, per germline (reference sequence). V was pared by 8 bases and J by 9 bases, with 4 bases of the junction left unmatched. The CDR3 has 12 residues. CDR3 nucleotides: TGTGCCAGCCGGACTAGCGGAGGTGAGCAGTTCTTC. Translating gives CASRTSGGEQFF.

The genes are TRBV9 and TRBJ2-5; TRBD2 matches 11 bases. J gave up 5 bases and V 0 bases, and 9 bases lay outside the gene matches. There are 17 residues in the CDR3. Germline-derived CDR1 and CDR2 are SGDLS and YYNGEE. For the CDR3, the DNA is TGTGCCAGCAGCGTAGGGACTAGCGGGTCCATCGGGGAGACCCAGTACTTC. Protein sequence: CASSVGTSGSIGETQYF.

The chain carries TRBV18 and TRBJ2-7; a weak D match, TRBD2 (6 bases). V was trimmed by 4 bases and J by 2 bases, leaving 21 bases between them. This CDR3 has 17 residues. Germline V gene data show CDR1 as KGHSH and CDR2 as LQKENI. The CDR3: CASSLNYNQRTTYEQYF. The CDR3 DNA follows: TGTGCCAGCTCACTTAACTACAACCAGCGGACTACCTACGAGCAGTACTTC.

The gene calls are TRBV5-1 and TRBJ2-7, with D possibly being TRBD1 (6 bases). This CDR3 comprises 15 residues. V was cut by 4 bases and J by 5 bases, with 19 bases left in between. CDR1 and CDR2 from the germline V gene are SGHRS and YFSETQ. CDR3 nucleotides: TGCGCCAGCAGCCCAGGGGCAGGGGTTACCGACGAGCAGTACTTC. Translation: CASSPGAGVTDEQYF. Full variable domain (outside the CDR3, taken from reference TRBV5-1 and TRBJ2-7): KAGVTQTPRYLIKTRGQQVTLSCSPISGHRSVSWYQQTPGQGLQFLFEYFSETQRNKGNFPGRFSGRQFSNSRSEMNVSTLELGDSALYLCASSPGAGVTDEQYFGPGTRLTVT.

This chain links TRBV3-1 (or the pseudogene TRBV3-2) with TRBJ2-7; D unclear. Trimming removed 2 bases from V and 0 bases from J, with 14 bases in between. Germline assignment: CDR1 LGHDT and CDR2 YNNKEL (reference sequence). The CDR3 has 16 amino acids. The CDR3 nucleotides read TGTGCCAGCAGCCAATCCCCAAGACTCCACTCCTACGAGCAGTACTTC. Translated: CASSQSPRLHSYEQYF.

The chain combines TRBV3-1 (or the pseudogene TRBV3-2) with TRBJ1-3, with a weak D call TRBD1 (6 bases). CDR3 size: 16 residues. The germline CDR1 and CDR2 sequences are LGHDT and YNNKEL (reference sequence). Trimming removed 2 bases at V and 2 bases at J, with 13 bases between. Here the CDR3 reads CASSQPGTFTGNTIYF. The CDR3 region has the DNA TGTGCCAGCAGCCAACCCGGGACATTTACTGGAAACACCATATATTTT.

V gene TRBV6-2 or TRBV6-3 combines with J gene TRBJ1-1, with 11 bases lining up with TRBD1. This CDR3 contains 12 residues. Germline values: CDR1 MNHEY, CDR2 SVGEGT. With 0 bases clipped from V and 14 bases from J, the junction kept 2 bases outside the gene matches. CDR3 DNA sequence: TGTGCCAGCAGTTACTCGGACAGGGGGCGGTTCTTT. Its protein is CASSYSDRGRFF.

In DNA form, the CDR3 reads TGTGCCAGCAGCCGGGGGGGGACAACTAATGAAAAACTGTTTTTT. Translated: CASSRGGTTNEKLFF. The chain carries TRBV28 and TRBJ1-4, with a possible D match to TRBD1 (5 bases). Germline V gives CDR1 MDHEN, CDR2 SYDVKM. The CDR3 consists of 15 residues. V shed 6 bases and J shed 0 bases, with 11 bases lying between them.

The chain has TRBV11-2 and TRBJ2-7, with D perhaps TRBD2 (5 bases). The CDR3 is 14 residues long. CDR1 SGHAT and CDR2 FQNNGV come from the germline V gene. Trimming left V 0 bases short and J 5 bases short, with 11 bases between. The CDR3 DNA is TGTGCCAGCAGCTTAGATCGTGAGGGTCACGAGCAGTACTTC. This codes for CASSLDREGHEQYF. Variable domain in full (rest from reference TRBV11-2 and TRBJ2-7): EAGVAQSPRYKIIEKRQSVAFWCNPISGHATLYWYQQILGQGPKLLIQFQNNGVVDDSQLPKDRFSAERLKGVDSTLKIQPAKLEDSAVYLCASSLDREGHEQYFGPGTRLTVT.

This chain uses TRBV3-1 (or the pseudogene TRBV3-2) with TRBJ1-6; a possible D gene is TRBD1 (6 bases). Germline V gene sequence: CDR1 LGHDT, CDR2 YNNKEL (reference sequence). The CDR3 extends over 18 amino acids. Trimming took off 0 bases at V and 10 bases at J, with 22 bases between the two ends. In DNA, the CDR3 is TGTGCCAGCAGCCAAGATTATGGCGGGGGGCGCGCGGAATCACCCCTCCACTTT. This encodes CASSQDYGGGRAESPLHF.

The gene calls are TRBV11-2 and TRBJ2-2; 10 bases agree with TRBD2. CDR1 SGHAT and CDR2 FQNNGV come from the germline V gene. This CDR3 is built from 18 residues. The J segment lost 0 bases and the V segment lost 2 bases, leaving 6 bases of the junction unmatched. CDR3 nucleotides: TGTGCCAGCAGCTTAAGCAGCGGGAGGGCCGCGAACACCGGGGAGCTGTTTTTT. This translates into CASSLSSGRAANTGELFF.

The rearrangement uses TRBV7-2 and TRBJ2-2; TRBD2 is a possible D gene (6 bases). The CDR3 is 15 amino acids. Germline assignment: CDR1 SGHTA and CDR2 FQGNSA. V was trimmed by 2 bases and J by 9 bases, leaving 16 bases between them. CDR3: CASSLTTSSGRELFF. CDR3 DNA: TGTGCCAGCAGCTTAACAACTAGCTCGGGCCGGGAGCTGTTTTTT.